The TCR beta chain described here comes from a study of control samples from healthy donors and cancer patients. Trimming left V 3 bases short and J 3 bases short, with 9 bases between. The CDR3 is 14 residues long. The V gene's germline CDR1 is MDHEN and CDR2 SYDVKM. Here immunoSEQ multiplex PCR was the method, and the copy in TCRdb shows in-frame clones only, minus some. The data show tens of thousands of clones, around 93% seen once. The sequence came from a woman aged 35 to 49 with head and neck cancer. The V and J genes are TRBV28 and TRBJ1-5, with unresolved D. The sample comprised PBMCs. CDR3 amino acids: CASSLRGSNQPQHF. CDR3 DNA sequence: TGTGCCAGCAGTTTGCGGGGATCCAATCAGCCCCAGCATTTT.